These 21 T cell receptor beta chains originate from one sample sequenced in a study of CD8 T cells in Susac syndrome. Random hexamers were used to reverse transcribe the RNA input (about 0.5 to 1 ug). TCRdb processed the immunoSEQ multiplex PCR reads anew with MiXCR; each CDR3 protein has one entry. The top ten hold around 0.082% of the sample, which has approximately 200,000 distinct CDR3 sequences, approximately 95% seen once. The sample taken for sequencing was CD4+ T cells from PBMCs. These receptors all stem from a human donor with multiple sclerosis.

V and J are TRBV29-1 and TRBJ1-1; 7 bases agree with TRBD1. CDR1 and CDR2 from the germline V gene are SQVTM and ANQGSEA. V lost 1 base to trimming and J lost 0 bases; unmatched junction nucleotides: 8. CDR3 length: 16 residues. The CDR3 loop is CSVEGNDRVMNTEAFF. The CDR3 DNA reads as TGCAGCGTTGAAGGTAATGACAGGGTTATGAACACTGAAGCTTTCTTT.

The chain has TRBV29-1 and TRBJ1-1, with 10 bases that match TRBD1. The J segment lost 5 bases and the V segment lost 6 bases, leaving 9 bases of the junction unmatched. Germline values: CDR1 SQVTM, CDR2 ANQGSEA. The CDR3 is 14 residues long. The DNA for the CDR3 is TGCAGCGTGAAACTAGGACAGGGGGGAACTGAAGCTTTCTTT. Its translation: CSVKLGQGGTEAFF.

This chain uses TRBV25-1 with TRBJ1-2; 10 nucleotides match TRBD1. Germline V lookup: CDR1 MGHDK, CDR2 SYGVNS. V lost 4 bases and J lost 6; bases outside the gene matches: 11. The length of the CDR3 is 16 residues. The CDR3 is CASSAGRGQGNHGYTF. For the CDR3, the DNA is TGTGCCAGCAGTGCCGGTAGGGGACAGGGGAATCATGGCTACACCTTC.

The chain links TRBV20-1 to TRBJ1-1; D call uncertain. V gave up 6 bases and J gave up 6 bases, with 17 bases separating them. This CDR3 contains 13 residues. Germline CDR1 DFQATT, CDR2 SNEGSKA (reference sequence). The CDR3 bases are TGCAGTGCCGCTCACACGGGGTTCGCTGAAGCTTTCTTT. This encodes CSAAHTGFAEAFF.

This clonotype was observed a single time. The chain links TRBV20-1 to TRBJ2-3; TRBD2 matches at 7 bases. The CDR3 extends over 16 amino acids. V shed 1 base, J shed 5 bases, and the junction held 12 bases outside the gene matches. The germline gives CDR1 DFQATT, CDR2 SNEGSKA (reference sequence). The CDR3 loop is CSARGFLSGVLDTQYF. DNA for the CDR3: TGCAGTGCTAGAGGTTTCTTGAGCGGGGTCCTAGATACGCAGTATTTT.

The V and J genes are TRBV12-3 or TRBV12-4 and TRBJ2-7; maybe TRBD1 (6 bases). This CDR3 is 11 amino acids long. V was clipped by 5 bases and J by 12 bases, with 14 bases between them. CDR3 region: CASSLGHNSYF. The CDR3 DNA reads TGTGCCAGCAGTCTGGGACATAACTCGTACTTC.

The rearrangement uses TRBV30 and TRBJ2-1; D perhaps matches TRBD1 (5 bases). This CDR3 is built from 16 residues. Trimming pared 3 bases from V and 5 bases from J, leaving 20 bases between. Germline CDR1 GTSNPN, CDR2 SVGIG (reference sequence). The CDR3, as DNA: TGTGCCTGGAGGAGACAGCCTTACGGCGCTCACAATGAGCAGTTCTTC. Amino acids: CAWRRQPYGAHNEQFF.

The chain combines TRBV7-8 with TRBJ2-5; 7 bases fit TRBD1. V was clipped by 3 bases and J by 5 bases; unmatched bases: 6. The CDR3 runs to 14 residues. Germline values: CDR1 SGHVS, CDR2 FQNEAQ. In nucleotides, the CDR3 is TGTGCCAGCAGCTTGCCAGGGGGAAGGGAGACCCAGTACTTC. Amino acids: CASSLPGGRETQYF.

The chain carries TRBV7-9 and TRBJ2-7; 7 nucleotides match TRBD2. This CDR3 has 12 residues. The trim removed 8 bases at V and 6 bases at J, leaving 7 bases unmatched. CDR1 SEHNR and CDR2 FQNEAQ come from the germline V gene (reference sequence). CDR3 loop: CASGRVDFEQYF. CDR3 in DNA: TGTGCCAGCGGGAGGGTTGATTTCGAGCAGTACTTC.

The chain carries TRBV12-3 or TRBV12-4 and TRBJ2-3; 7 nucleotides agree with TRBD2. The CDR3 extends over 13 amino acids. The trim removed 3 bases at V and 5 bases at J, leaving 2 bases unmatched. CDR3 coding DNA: TGTGCCAGCAGTTTTACTAGCGAAGATACGCAGTATTTT. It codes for CASSFTSEDTQYF.

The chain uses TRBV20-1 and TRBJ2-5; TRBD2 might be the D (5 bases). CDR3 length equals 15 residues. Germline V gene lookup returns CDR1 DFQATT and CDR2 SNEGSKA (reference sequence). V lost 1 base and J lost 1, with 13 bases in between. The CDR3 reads CSARAMIGLQETQYF. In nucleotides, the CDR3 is TGCAGTGCTAGAGCTATGATAGGACTCCAAGAGACCCAGTACTTC.

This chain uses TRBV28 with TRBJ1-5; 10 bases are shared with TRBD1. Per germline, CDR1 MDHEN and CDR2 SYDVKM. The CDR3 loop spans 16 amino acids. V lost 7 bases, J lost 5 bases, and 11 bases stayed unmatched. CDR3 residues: CASNSGQGRFYQPQHF. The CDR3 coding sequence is TGTGCCAGCAATTCGGGACAGGGGCGATTTTATCAGCCCCAGCATTTT.

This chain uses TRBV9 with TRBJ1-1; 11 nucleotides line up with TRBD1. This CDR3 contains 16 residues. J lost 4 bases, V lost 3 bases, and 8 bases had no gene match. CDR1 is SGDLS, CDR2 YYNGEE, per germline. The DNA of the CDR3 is TGTGCCAGCAGCGCAGGACAGGGGGCGCGAAGCACTGAAGCTTTCTTT. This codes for CASSAGQGARSTEAFF.

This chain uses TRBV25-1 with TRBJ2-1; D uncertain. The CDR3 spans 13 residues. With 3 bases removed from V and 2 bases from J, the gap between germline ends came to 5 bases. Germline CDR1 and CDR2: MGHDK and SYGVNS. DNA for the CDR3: TGTGCCAGCAGTGAGGCAGCCTACAATGAGCAGTTCTTC. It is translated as CASSEAAYNEQFF.

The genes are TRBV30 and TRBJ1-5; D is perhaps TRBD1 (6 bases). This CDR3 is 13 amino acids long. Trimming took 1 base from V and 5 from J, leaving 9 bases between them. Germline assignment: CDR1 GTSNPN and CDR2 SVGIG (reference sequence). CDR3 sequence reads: CAWSGKGDQPQHF. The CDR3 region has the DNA TGTGCCTGGAGTGGGAAGGGGGATCAGCCCCAGCATTTT. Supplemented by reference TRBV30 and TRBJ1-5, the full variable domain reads SQTIHQWPATLVQPVGSPLSLECTVEGTSNPNLYWYRQAAGRGLQLLFYSVGIGQISSEVPQNLSASRPQDRQFILSSKKLLLSDSGFYLCAWSGKGDQPQHFGDGTRLSIL.

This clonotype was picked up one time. In DNA form, the CDR3 reads TGTGCCTGGAGTGTAACCGACGGGTCAGGCAAAGAGACCCAGTACTTC. Amino acids: CAWSVTDGSGKETQYF. The V and J genes are TRBV30 and TRBJ2-5; no definite D call. The germline CDR1 and CDR2 sequences are GTSNPN and SVGIG (reference sequence). The CDR3 has 16 residues. V was pared by 0 bases and J by 3 bases, with 17 bases between.

As DNA, the CDR3 is TGCAGTGCTGAGGGTATCGGTGCGGGGAGCCAAGAGACCCAGTACTTC. Protein product: CSAEGIGAGSQETQYF. The chain uses TRBV20-1 and TRBJ2-5; possibly TRBD2 for D (6 bases). With 5 bases removed from V and 1 base from J, the gap between germline ends came to 20 bases. Germline loops: CDR1 DFQATT, CDR2 SNEGSKA (reference sequence). This CDR3 region has 16 residues.

The CDR3 loop reads CSASRRYNEQFF. In DNA, the CDR3 is TGCAGTGCTAGCCGGCGGTACAATGAGCAGTTCTTC. The rearrangement joins TRBV20-1 to TRBJ2-1; no firm D call. Trimming stripped 3 bases from V and 4 bases from J, with 7 bases between. This CDR3 is built from 12 residues. Germline values: CDR1 DFQATT, CDR2 SNEGSKA (reference sequence).

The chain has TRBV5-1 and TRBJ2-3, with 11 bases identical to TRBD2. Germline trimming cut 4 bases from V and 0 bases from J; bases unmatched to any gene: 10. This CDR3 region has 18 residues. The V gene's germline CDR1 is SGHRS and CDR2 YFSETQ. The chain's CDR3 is CASSVGLADLLSTDTQYF. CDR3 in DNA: TGCGCCAGCAGCGTGGGACTAGCGGACCTATTAAGCACAGATACGCAGTATTTT.

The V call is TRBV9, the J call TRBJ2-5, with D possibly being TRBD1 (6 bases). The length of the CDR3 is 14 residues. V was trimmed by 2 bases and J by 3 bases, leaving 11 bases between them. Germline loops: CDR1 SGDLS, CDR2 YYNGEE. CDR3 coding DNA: TGTGCCAGCAGCGTCCTACCAGGGGAAGAGACCCAGTACTTC. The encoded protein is CASSVLPGEETQYF.

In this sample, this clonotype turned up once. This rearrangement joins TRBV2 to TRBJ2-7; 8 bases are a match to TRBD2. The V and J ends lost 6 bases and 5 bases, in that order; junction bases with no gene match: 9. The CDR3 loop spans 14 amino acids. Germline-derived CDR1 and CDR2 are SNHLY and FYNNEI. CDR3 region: CASSAREGLDEQYF. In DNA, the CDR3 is TGTGCCAGCAGCGCACGGGAGGGGCTCGACGAGCAGTACTTC. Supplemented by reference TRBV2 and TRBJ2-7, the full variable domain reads EPEVTQTPSHQVTQMGQEVILRCVPISNHLYFYWYRQILGQKVEFLVSFYNNEISEKSEIFDDQFSVERPDGSNFTLKIRSTKLEDSAMYFCASSAREGLDEQYFGPGTRLTVT.